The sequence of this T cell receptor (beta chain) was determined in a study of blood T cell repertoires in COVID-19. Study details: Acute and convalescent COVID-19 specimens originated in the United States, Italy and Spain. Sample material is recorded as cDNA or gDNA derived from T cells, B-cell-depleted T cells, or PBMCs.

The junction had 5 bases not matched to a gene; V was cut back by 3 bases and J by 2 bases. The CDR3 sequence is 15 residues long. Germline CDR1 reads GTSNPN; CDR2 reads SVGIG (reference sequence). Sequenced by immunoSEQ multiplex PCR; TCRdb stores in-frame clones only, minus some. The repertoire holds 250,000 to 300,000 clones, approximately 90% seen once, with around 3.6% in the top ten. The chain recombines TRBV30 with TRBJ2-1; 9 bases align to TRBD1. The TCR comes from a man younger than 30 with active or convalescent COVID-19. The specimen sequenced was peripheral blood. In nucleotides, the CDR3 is TGTGCCTGGAGCGAGGACAGGGGAACCTACAATGAGCAGTTCTTC. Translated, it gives CAWSEDRGTYNEQFF.